This T cell receptor (beta chain) was sequenced for a study of blood T cell repertoires in COVID-19. Study-level background: Researchers got acute and convalescent COVID-19 samples from the United States, Italy and Spain.

Germline V gene data show CDR1 as MNHEY and CDR2 as SVGAGI. The CDR3 has 16 amino acids. V lost 2 bases to trimming and J lost 6 bases; unmatched junction nucleotides: 8. Assay: immunoSEQ multiplex PCR; the TCRdb copy retains only in-frame clones and omits some. The data hold hundreds of thousands of clones, with 85% to 90% observed a single time. The specimen sequenced was PBMCs or T cells enriched from blood (not recorded which). The clonotype comes from a woman in her late teens or twenties with acute COVID-19. V and J are TRBV6-5 and TRBJ2-1; 9 bases fit TRBD2. In nucleotides, the CDR3 is TGTGCCAGCAGTTACAGTGGGGCGGGAGGGACCAATGAGCAGTTCTTC. This gives the protein CASSYSGAGGTNEQFF.